These 12 T cell receptor beta chains originate from one sample sequenced in a study of blood T cell repertoires in COVID-19 (dated by TCRdb to about 2020). Receptor amplification or capture employed the immunoSEQ multiplex PCR assay. TCRdb re-hosts the immuneACCESS table, in-frame sequences only. Its copies lack some clones; in the studies checked, an unresolved V gene accounts for under half of them, and the cause for the rest is not known. Counted in this sample were 200,000 to 300,000 clones; around 85% of them appeared once. Clones ranked in the top ten supply more than 9.5% of the sample. Source material: peripheral blood. These receptors all stem from a woman aged 80 or over with acute or convalescent COVID-19.

The chain is built from TRBV4-2 and TRBJ1-5; maybe TRBD1 (5 bases). V lost 0 bases and J 4 bases, leaving 7 bases between the germline ends. Germline CDR1 is LGHNA and CDR2 is YNFKEQ. This CDR3 has 14 amino acids. The CDR3: CASSQEEGNQPQHF. The CDR3 nucleotides read TGTGCCAGCAGCCAAGAGGAGGGGAATCAGCCCCAGCATTTT.

The DNA of the CDR3 is TGTGCCAGCAGTTCACGGGACAGGCCTCTTAATGAAAAACTGTTTTTT. Its translation is CASSSRDRPLNEKLFF. The rearrangement joins TRBV28 to TRBJ1-4, with 8 positions matching TRBD1. V lost 4 bases to trimming and J lost 4 bases; unmatched junction nucleotides: 8. The CDR3 is made up of 16 amino acids. The germline gives CDR1 MDHEN, CDR2 SYDVKM.

For the CDR3, the DNA is TGTGCCAGCAGTGAAGCCCCAGGTCAAGGTCAGCCCCAGCATTTT. Its translation is CASSEAPGQGQPQHF. The V and J genes are TRBV2 and TRBJ1-5; D ambiguous. Trimming shortened V by 0 bases and J by 6 bases, and 12 bases separated the two germline ends. Germline V CDR1 and CDR2: SNHLY, FYNNEI. The CDR3 has 15 residues.

Regarding this clone: The identical CDR3 is also encoded by other nucleotide sequences in the sample. V is TRBV27 and J is TRBJ2-2, with 7 positions matching TRBD1. The CDR3 consists of 16 residues. Germline V gene data show CDR1 as MNHEY and CDR2 as SMNVEV (reference sequence). The J segment lost 1 base and the V segment lost 6 bases, leaving 8 bases of the junction unmatched. In nucleotides, the CDR3 is TGTGCCAGCAGCCCTACCGGGACAGAGAACACCGGGGAGCTGTTTTTT. It specifies CASSPTGTENTGELFF.

A remark on this clone: Other DNA sequences in this specimen translate into the identical CDR3. The V call is TRBV3-1 (or the pseudogene TRBV3-2), the J call TRBJ1-1; D call uncertain. Trimming removed 1 base from V and 2 bases from J, with 5 bases in between. The CDR3 is 13 amino acids. The germline gives CDR1 LGHDT, CDR2 YNNKEL (reference sequence). The CDR3 reads CASSQGANTEAFF. For the CDR3, the DNA is TGTGCCAGCAGCCAAGGGGCTAACACTGAAGCTTTCTTT.

The J gene is TRBJ2-7, the V gene TRBV18; a weak D match, TRBD2 (6 bases). The germline V gene encodes CDR1 KGHSH and CDR2 LQKENI. V dropped 6 bases and J dropped 0 bases, with 15 bases sitting between them. This CDR3 is built from 15 residues. As DNA, the CDR3 is TGTGCCAGCTCGCGGGACTGGCAGAGCTCCTACGAGCAGTACTTC. Amino acid sequence: CASSRDWQSSYEQYF.

Comments on this clone: Different DNA sequences within this sample yield the same CDR3. This rearrangement joins TRBV5-1 to TRBJ2-1; the D is unclear. Per the germline V gene, CDR1 is SGHRS and CDR2 is YFSETQ. Trimming pared 3 bases from V and 0 bases from J, leaving 7 bases between. The CDR3 has 14 amino acids. The CDR3 protein is CASSYDSSYNEQFF. CDR3 coding DNA: TGCGCCAGCAGCTACGATAGCTCCTACAATGAGCAGTTCTTC.

This clone was observed a single time. This chain links TRBV25-1 with TRBJ2-2; unclear D gene. CDR3 length: 15 amino acids. The V end lost 4 bases, the J end lost 0 bases, and 9 bases lay between the germline ends. Germline V gene lookup returns CDR1 MGHDK and CDR2 SYGVNS. The CDR3 spells CASSVATSNTGELFF. CDR3 bases: TGTGCCAGCAGTGTCGCCACTTCGAACACCGGGGAGCTGTTTTTT.

The rearrangement uses TRBV4-2 and TRBJ2-7, with 8 nucleotides matching TRBD1. With V trimmed by 2 bases and J by 3 bases, 6 bases remained unmatched. The CDR3 extends over 15 amino acids. Germline lookup yields CDR1 LGHNA and CDR2 YNFKEQ. The CDR3, as DNA: TGTGCCAGCAGCCAATACAGGGGGAGAGACTACGAGCAGTACTTC. Its translation is CASSQYRGRDYEQYF.

The chain uses TRBV11-2 and TRBJ2-5; D possibly corresponds to TRBD2 (6 bases). Germline CDR1 and CDR2: SGHAT and FQNNGV. The CDR3 is 15 residues long. The V end lost 1 base, the J end lost 1 base, and 10 bases lay between the germline ends. In nucleotides, the CDR3 is TGTGCCAGCAGCTTAGTGGGGGGACCCCAAGAGACCCAGTACTTC. Translation gives CASSLVGGPQETQYF.

This clone was recorded once. The chain combines TRBV7-2 with TRBJ2-3, with 9 bases matching TRBD2. CDR3 length: 17 residues. V lost 5 bases and J lost 5; bases outside the gene matches: 14. Germline V gene data show CDR1 as SGHTA and CDR2 as FQGNSA. For the CDR3, the DNA is TGTGCCAGCAGCCCCCGAAGAGGCGGGGGGGCAAGAGATACGCAGTATTTT. Its protein is CASSPRRGGGARDTQYF.

This rearrangement joins TRBV11-2 to TRBJ2-2; 9 positions match TRBD1. The V gene's germline CDR1 is SGHAT and CDR2 FQNNGV. The CDR3 runs to 16 residues. Losses at the gene ends were 3 bases for V and 5 bases for J; bases not matched to a gene: 7. CDR3 region: CASSFTGGSGTGELFF. Written as DNA, the CDR3 is TGTGCCAGCAGCTTCACAGGGGGCTCAGGGACCGGGGAGCTGTTTTTT.